Listed below are T cell receptor beta chains from one sample, sequenced in a study of cytomegalovirus exposure and HLA in healthy donors. Profiling relied on immunoSEQ multiplex PCR, and the TCRdb table lists in-frame clones only, not all of them. The data show some 150,000 clones, about three quarters seen once. The sequenced sample consisted of PBMCs. The receptors stem from a female donor in good health and CMV-seronegative. Each CDR3 is given with its conserved first and last residue. The D gene is left open where the match is weak. Expanded clones are given a class, and other clones once, few, many or no size at all.

D	size	V	J	CDR3	DNA
.	.	TRBV29-1	TRBJ1-1	CSASWTDNTEAFF	TGCAGCGCCTCGTGGACAGACAACACTGAAGCTTTCTTT
.	.	TRBV7-2	TRBJ2-4	CASSLGAGPIGQNIQYF	TGTGCCAGCAGCTTAGGGGCGGGGCCGATAGGCCAAAACATTCAGTACTTC
TRBD2	.	TRBV28	TRBJ2-7	CASSLLTSLREQYF	TGTGCCAGCAGTTTATTGACTAGCCTCCGCGAGCAGTACTTC
TRBD1	.	TRBV5-1	TRBJ2-7	CASSSAGGYEQYF	TGCGCCAGCAGCTCGGCAGGGGGCTACGAGCAGTACTTC
.	.	TRBV5-1	TRBJ1-4	CASSKEWDEKLFF	TGCGCCAGCAGCAAGGAGTGGGATGAAAAACTGTTTTTT
.	.	TRBV7-2	TRBJ1-1	CASSSQKNTEAFF	TGTGCCAGCAGCTCACAGAAGAACACTGAAGCTTTCTTT
.	once	TRBV6-1	TRBJ2-5	CASSEWGEQYF	TGTGCCAGCAGTGAGTGGGGGGAGCAGTACTTC
.	.	TRBV5-1	TRBJ2-2	CASSSSGINTGELFF	TGCGCCAGCAGCTCATCAGGAATAAACACCGGGGAGCTGTTTTTT
.	.	TRBV5-4	TRBJ1-2	CASSLSRVGRVGYTF	TGTGCCAGCAGCTTGAGTCGCGTTGGGCGCGTGGGCTACACCTTC
TRBD1	few	TRBV27	TRBJ1-1	CATRTGTEAFF	TGTGCCACCAGGACAGGCACTGAAGCTTTCTTT
TRBD2	.	TRBV4-2	TRBJ2-4	CASSQDSVLAGTAKNIQYF	TGTGCCAGCAGCCAAGATTCAGTTCTAGCGGGGACAGCCAAAAACATTCAGTACTTC
TRBD1	.	TRBV11-1	TRBJ2-2	CASSPWTGDTGELFF	TGTGCCAGCAGCCCGTGGACAGGAGACACCGGGGAGCTGTTTTTT
TRBD2	.	TRBV29-1	TRBJ2-3	CSVAKRERSDTQYF	TGCAGCGTTGCTAAGCGGGAGAGGTCAGATACGCAGTATTTT
TRBD2	.	TRBV28	TRBJ2-1	CASRGRGGTSYNEQFF	TGTGCCAGCAGGGGGCGGGGGGGCACCTCCTACAATGAGCAGTTCTTC
.	.	TRBV27	TRBJ1-1	CASSFQGSHTEAFF	TGTGCCAGCAGTTTTCAGGGGTCCCACACTGAAGCTTTCTTT
TRBD2	once	TRBV2	TRBJ2-1	CASKERGGLGNEQFF	TGTGCCAGCAAGGAGCGGGGGGGCCTTGGAAATGAGCAGTTCTTC
.	.	TRBV5-1	TRBJ2-7	CASSPITGTYEQYF	TGCGCCAGCAGCCCCATCACAGGGACCTACGAGCAGTACTTC
TRBD1	.	TRBV7-2	TRBJ2-2	CASSWTGNTGELFF	TGTGCCAGCAGCTGGACAGGGAACACCGGGGAGCTGTTTTTT
.	.	TRBV30	TRBJ1-2	CAWKPTGTYYGYTF	TGTGCCTGGAAACCAACCGGGACTTACTATGGCTACACCTTC
.	.	TRBV5-1	TRBJ2-6	CASSPSVRGANVLTF	TGCGCCAGCAGCCCGTCTGTGCGTGGGGCCAACGTCCTGACTTTC
TRBD1	few	TRBV6-6	TRBJ1-2	CASSRDSANYGYTF	TGTGCCAGCAGTCGGGACAGTGCTAACTATGGCTACACCTTC
TRBD2	.	TRBV5-8	TRBJ2-5	CASSSAILAEETQYF	TGTGCCAGCAGCTCGGCCATTCTAGCGGAAGAGACCCAGTACTTC